Listed below are T cell receptor beta chains from one sample, sequenced in a study of shared clonotypes between healthy human individuals. Assay: immunoSEQ multiplex PCR; the TCRdb copy retains only in-frame clones and omits some. The repertoire has 2 million to 2.5 million clones, around 93% of them found once; the top ten carry roughly 0.34%. The source material was naive CD4+ T cells from PBMCs. The receptors derive from a man aged 18 to 29 in good health. Some clones in this sample may be carry-over from other donors' samples. The CDR3 runs from the conserved cysteine through the conserved F or W. D genes are given only for firm matches. Size is omitted from some rows. Given values are once, few, many or a class for expanded clones.

J,D,V,size,DNA,CDR3
TRBJ2-3,-,TRBV9,-,TGTGCCAGCAGCGTAGGAGGGACACTAAATACGCAGTATTTT,CASSVGGTLNTQYF
TRBJ2-1,-,TRBV2,once,TGTGCCAGCATAAGGTCGTACAATGAGCAGTTCTTC,CASIRSYNEQFF
TRBJ2-1,TRBD2,TRBV27,-,TGTGCCAGCAGTCGACTAGCGGGAGGGGGTTACAATGAGCAGTTCTTC,CASSRLAGGGYNEQFF
TRBJ2-7,-,TRBV6-1,once,TGTGCCAGCAGGACGGGACGGTCAACCTACGAGCAGTACTTC,CASRTGRSTYEQYF
TRBJ2-4,-,TRBV28,-,TGTGCCAGCAGTTTCCGACAGGTAGCCAAAAACATTCAGTACTTC,CASSFRQVAKNIQYF
TRBJ1-3,-,TRBV7-2,-,TGTGCCAGCAGCTCGGGGCGGGACTGGGCCATCTCTGGAAACACCATATATTTT,CASSSGRDWAISGNTIYF
TRBJ2-3,TRBD1,TRBV4-1,-,TGCGCCAGCAGCCAAGAGTACAGGGGAAGCACAGATACGCAGTATTTT,CASSQEYRGSTDTQYF
TRBJ2-3,-,TRBV11-3,-,TGTGCCAGCAGCTCCCTTGGGGATACGCAGTATTTT,CASSSLGDTQYF
TRBJ2-5,-,TRBV25-1,-,TGTGCCAGCAGTGAATCTGATGAGACCCAGTACTTC,CASSESDETQYF
TRBJ1-2,TRBD1,TRBV5-1,once,TGCGCCAGCAGCTTGGATACAGGGGACTATGGCTACACCTTC,CASSLDTGDYGYTF
TRBJ2-3,-,TRBV5-8,-,TGTGCCAGCAGCCGCACCCCGAATACGCAGTATTTT,CASSRTPNTQYF
TRBJ2-5,-,TRBV7-3,-,TGTGCCAGCAGTTACACCGGCCCTCCCGAGACCCAGTACTTC,CASSYTGPPETQYF
TRBJ2-1,-,TRBV15,-,TGTGCCACCAGCAGAGGGGTCGCTCGAAGTGTCAATGAGCAGTTCTTC,CATSRGVARSVNEQFF
TRBJ2-5,-,TRBV14,-,TGTGCCAGCAGCCAAGACTTGGGGCGGGAGACCCAGTACTTC,CASSQDLGRETQYF
TRBJ1-2,-,TRBV5-4,-,TGTGCCAGCAGCTTGGACAGTGTGAATGGCTACACCTTC,CASSLDSVNGYTF
TRBJ2-7,-,TRBV28,-,TGTGCCAGCAGTTTATCGTCGGGGGAGCAGTACTTC,CASSLSSGEQYF
TRBJ2-5,-,TRBV10-1,-,TGCGCCAGCAGTGAGTCCCGGCCAGGCTGGGGGGCCCAGTACTTC,CASSESRPGWGAQYF
TRBJ1-1,TRBD1,TRBV5-1,-,TGCGCCAGCAGCGCCCGAGGGGGCTTGAACACTGAAGCTTTCTTT,CASSARGGLNTEAFF
TRBJ1-4,-,TRBV28,-,TGTGCCAGCAGTGGTGGGCGGAATAATGAAAAACTGTTTTTT,CASSGGRNNEKLFF
TRBJ2-7,TRBD1,TRBV25-1,once,TGTGCCAGCAGTGCGACAGGGAGTTTCTACGAGCAGTACTTC,CASSATGSFYEQYF
TRBJ2-7,-,TRBV5-1,-,TGCGCCAGCGGTTATTCGGGCGTCTCCTACGAGCAGTACTTC,CASGYSGVSYEQYF
TRBJ1-4,-,TRBV28,-,TGTGCCAGCAAAAATTTCGGGGTCGGGGATTGGGCTAATGAAAAACTGTTTTTT,CASKNFGVGDWANEKLFF